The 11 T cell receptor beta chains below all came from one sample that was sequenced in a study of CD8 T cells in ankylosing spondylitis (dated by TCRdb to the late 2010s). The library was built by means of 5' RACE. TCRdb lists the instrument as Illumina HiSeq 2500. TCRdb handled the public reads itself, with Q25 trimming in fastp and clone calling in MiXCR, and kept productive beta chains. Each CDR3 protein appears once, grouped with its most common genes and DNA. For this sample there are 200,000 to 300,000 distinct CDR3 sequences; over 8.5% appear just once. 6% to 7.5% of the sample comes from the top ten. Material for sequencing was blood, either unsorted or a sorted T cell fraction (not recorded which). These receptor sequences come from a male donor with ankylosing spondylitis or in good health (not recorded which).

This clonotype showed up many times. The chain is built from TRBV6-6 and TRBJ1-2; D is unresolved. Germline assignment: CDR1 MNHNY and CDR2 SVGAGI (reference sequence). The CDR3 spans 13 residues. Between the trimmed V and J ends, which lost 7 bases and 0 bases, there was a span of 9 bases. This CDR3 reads CASTGLANYGYTF. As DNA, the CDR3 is TGTGCCAGCACCGGTTTAGCTAACTATGGCTACACCTTC.

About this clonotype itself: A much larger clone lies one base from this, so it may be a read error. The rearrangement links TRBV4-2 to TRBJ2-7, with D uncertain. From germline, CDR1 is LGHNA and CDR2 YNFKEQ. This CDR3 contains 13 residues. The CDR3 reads CASGQEMWDEQYF. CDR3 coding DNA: TGTGCCAGCGGCCAAGAAATGTGGGACGAGCAGTACTTC.

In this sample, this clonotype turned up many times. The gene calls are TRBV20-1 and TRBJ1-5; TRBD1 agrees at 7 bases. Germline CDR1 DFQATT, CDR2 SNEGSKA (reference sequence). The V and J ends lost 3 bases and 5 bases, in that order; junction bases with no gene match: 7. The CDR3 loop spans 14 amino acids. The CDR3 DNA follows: TGCAGTGCTAGCGAGGGGGCAGGCGATCAGCCCCAGCATTTT. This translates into CSASEGAGDQPQHF.

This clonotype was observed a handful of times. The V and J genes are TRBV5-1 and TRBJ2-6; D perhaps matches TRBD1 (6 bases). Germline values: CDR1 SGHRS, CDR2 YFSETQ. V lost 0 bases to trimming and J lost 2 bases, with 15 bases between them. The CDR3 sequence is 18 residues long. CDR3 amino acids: CASSLATAGVAGANVLTF. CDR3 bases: TGCGCCAGCAGCTTGGCCACGGCAGGGGTAGCTGGGGCCAACGTCCTGACTTTC.

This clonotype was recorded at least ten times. In DNA form, the CDR3 reads TGTGCCACCAGCAGAGGAGGGGGGGAGACCCAGTACTTC. It codes for CATSRGGGETQYF. This chain joins TRBV15 and TRBJ2-5; D tentatively reads TRBD1 or TRBD2 (6 bases each). CDR3 length: 13 residues. CDR1 is LNHNV, CDR2 YYDKDF, per germline (reference sequence). V lost 1 base and J 5 bases, leaving 8 bases between the germline ends. Full variable domain (outside the CDR3, taken from reference TRBV15 and TRBJ2-5): DAMVIQNPRYQVTQFGKPVTLSCSQTLNHNVMYWYQQKSSQAPKLLFHYYDKDFNNEADTPDNFQSRRPNTSFCFLDIRSPGLGDTAMYLCATSRGGGETQYFGPGTRLLVL.

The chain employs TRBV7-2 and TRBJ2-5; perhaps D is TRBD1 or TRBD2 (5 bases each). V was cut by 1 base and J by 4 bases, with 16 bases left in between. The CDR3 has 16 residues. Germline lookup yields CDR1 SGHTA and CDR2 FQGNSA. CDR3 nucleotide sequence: TGTGCCAGCAGCTTAGATGCTGGGGGTCTCCCAGAGACCCAGTACTTC. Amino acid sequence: CASSLDAGGLPETQYF. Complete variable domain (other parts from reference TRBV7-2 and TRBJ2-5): GAGVSQSPSNKVTEKGKDVELRCDPISGHTALYWYRQSLGQGLEFLIYFQGNSAPDKSGLPSDRFSAERTGGSVSTLTIQRTQQEDSAVYLCASSLDAGGLPETQYFGPGTRLLVL.

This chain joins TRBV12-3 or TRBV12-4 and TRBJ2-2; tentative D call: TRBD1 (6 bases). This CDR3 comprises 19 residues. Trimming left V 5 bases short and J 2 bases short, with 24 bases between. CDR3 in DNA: TGTGCCAGCAGTCCCTTTCGGTACGCCGGGACAAGCAACACCGGGGAGCTGTTTTTT. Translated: CASSPFRYAGTSNTGELFF.

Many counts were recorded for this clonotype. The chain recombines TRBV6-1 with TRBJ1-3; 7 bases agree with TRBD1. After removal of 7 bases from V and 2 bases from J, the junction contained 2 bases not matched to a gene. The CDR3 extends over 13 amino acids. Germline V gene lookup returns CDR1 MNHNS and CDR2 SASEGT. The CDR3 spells CASNQGAGNTIYF. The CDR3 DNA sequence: TGTGCCAGCAACCAGGGGGCTGGAAACACCATATATTTT.

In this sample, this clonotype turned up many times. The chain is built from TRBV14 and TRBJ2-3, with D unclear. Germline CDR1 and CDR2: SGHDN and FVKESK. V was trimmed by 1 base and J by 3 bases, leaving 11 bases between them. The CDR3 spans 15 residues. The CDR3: CASSQGWFSTDTQYF. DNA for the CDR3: TGTGCCAGCAGCCAAGGATGGTTTTCGACAGATACGCAGTATTTT.

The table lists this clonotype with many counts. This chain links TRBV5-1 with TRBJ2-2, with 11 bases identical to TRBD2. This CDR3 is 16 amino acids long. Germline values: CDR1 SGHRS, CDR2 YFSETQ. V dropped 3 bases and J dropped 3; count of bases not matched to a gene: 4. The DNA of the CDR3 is TGCGCCAGCAGCTCCGGGACTAGCGGTGACACCGGGGAGCTGTTTTTT. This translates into CASSSGTSGDTGELFF.

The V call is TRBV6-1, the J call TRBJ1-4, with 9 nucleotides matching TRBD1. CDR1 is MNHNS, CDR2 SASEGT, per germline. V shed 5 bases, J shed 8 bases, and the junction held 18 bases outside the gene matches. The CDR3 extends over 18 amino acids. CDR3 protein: CASSPKVETGTGPEKLFF. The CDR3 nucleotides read TGTGCCAGCAGTCCAAAAGTAGAAACCGGGACAGGGCCCGAAAAACTGTTTTTT.